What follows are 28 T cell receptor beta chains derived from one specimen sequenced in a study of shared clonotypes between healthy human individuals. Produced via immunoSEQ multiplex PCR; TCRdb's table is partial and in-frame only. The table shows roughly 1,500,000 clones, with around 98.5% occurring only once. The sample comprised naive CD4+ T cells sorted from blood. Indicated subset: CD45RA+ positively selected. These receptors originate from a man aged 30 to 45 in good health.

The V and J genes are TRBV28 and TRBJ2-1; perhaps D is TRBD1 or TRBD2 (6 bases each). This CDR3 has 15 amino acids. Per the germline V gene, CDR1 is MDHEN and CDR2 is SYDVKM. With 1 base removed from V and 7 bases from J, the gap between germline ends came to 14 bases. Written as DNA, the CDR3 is TGTGCCAGCAGTTTATTAGTGGGGGCGGGAAATGAGCAGTTCTTC. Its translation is CASSLLVGAGNEQFF. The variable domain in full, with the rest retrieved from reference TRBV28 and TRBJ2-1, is DVKVTQSSRYLVKRTGEKVFLECVQDMDHENMFWYRQDPGLGLRLIYFSYDVKMKEKGDIPEGYSVSREKKERFSLILESASTNQTSMYLCASSLLVGAGNEQFFGPGTRLTVL.

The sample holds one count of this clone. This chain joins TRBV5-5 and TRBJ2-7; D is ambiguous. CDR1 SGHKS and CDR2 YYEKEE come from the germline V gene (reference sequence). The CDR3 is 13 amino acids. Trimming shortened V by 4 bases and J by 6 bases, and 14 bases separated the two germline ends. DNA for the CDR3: TGTGCCAGCAGCGAACGGGTCCACTCCGAGCAGTACTTC. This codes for CASSERVHSEQYF.

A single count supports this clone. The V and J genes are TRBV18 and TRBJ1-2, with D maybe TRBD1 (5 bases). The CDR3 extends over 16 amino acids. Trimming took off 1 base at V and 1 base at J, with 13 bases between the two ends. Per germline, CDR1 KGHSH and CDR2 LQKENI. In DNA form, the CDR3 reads TGTGCCAGCTCACCACAACGGGACGGAGATAACTATGGCTACACCTTC. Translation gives CASSPQRDGDNYGYTF.

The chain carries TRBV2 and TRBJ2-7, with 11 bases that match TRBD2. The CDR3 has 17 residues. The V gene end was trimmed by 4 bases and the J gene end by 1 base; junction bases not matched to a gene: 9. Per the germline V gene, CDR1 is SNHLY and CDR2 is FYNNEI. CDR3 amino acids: CASSGLAGTGASYEQYF. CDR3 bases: TGTGCCAGCAGTGGACTAGCGGGAACGGGAGCGTCCTACGAGCAGTACTTC. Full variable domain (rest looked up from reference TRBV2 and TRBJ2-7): EPEVTQTPSHQVTQMGQEVILRCVPISNHLYFYWYRQILGQKVEFLVSFYNNEISEKSEIFDDQFSVERPDGSNFTLKIRSTKLEDSAMYFCASSGLAGTGASYEQYFGPGTRLTVT.

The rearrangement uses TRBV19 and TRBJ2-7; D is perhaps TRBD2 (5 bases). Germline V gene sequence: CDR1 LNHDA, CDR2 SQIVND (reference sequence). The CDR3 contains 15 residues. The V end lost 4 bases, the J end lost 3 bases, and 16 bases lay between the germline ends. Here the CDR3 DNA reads TGTGCCAGTAGTACGAGGGTTGGTGAGAACTACGAGCAGTACTTC. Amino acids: CASSTRVGENYEQYF.

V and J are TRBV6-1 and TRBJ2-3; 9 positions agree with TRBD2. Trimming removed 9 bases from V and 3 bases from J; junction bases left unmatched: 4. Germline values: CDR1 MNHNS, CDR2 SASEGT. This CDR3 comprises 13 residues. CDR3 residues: CASAAGGTDTQYF. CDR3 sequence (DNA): TGTGCCAGTGCTGCGGGAGGGACAGATACGCAGTATTTT.

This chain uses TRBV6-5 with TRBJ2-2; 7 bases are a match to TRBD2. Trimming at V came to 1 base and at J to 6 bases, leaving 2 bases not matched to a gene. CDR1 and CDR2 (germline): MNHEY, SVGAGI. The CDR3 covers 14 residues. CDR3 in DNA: TGTGCCAGCAGTTACTTGGGGAGGGCCGGGGAGCTGTTTTTT. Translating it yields CASSYLGRAGELFF.

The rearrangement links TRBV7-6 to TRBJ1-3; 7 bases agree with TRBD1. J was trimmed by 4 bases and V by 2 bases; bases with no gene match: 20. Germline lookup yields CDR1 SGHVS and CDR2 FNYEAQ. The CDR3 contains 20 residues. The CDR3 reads CASSLSWFWVRGPRGNTIYF. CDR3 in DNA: TGTGCCAGCAGCTTATCGTGGTTTTGGGTAAGGGGGCCAAGGGGAAACACCATATATTTT.

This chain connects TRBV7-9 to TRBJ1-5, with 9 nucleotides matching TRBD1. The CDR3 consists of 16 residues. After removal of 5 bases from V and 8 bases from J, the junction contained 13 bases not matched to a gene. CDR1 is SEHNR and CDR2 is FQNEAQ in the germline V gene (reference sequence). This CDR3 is CASSETSGQGKEPQHF. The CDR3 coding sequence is TGTGCCAGCAGCGAAACATCCGGACAGGGGAAAGAGCCCCAGCATTTT.

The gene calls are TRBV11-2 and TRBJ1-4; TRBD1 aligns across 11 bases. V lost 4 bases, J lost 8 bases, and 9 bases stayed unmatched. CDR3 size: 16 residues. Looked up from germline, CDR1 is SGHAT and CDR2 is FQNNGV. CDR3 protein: CASSSLPDRGLEKLFF. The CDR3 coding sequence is TGTGCCAGCAGCTCCCTTCCGGACAGGGGGCTGGAAAAACTGTTTTTT.

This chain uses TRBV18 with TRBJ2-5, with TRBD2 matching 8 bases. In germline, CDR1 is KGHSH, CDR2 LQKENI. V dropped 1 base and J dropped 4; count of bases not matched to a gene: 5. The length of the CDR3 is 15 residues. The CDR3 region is CASSPRSGGGETQYF. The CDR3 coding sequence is TGTGCCAGCTCACCACGGTCGGGAGGGGGAGAGACCCAGTACTTC.

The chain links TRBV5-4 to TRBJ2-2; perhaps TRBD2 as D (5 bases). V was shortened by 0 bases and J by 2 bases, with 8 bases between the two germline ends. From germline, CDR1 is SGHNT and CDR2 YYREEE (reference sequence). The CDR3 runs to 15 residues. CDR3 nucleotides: TGTGCCAGCAGCTTGGGCAGCGGTAACACCGGGGAGCTGTTTTTT. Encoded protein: CASSLGSGNTGELFF.

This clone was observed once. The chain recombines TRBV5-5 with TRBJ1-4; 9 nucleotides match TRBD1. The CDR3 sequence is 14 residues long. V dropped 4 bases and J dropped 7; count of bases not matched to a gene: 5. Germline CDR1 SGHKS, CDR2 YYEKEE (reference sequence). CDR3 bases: TGTGCCAGCAGCCTAAGGACAGGGGTTGAAAAACTGTTTTTT. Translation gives CASSLRTGVEKLFF.

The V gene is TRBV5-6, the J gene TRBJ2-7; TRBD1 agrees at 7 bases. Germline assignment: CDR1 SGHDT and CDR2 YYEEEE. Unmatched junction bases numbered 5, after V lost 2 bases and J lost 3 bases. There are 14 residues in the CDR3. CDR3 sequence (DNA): TGTGCCAGCAGCTTCCCAGGGGGTAACTACGAGCAGTACTTC. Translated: CASSFPGGNYEQYF.

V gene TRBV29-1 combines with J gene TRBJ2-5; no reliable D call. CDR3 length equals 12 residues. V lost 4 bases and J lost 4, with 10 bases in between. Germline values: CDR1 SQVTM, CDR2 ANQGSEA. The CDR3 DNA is TGCAGCGTTGGGGTCGCGGTAGAGACCCAGTACTTC. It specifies CSVGVAVETQYF.

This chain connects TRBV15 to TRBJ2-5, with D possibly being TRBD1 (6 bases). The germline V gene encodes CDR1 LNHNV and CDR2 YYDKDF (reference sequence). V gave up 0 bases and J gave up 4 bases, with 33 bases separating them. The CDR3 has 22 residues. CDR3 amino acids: CATSRDIRLGRANRVLGETQYF. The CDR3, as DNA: TGTGCCACCAGCAGAGATATCCGACTGGGCCGGGCAAACAGGGTATTAGGAGAGACCCAGTACTTC. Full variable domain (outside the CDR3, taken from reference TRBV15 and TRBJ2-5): DAMVIQNPRYQVTQFGKPVTLSCSQTLNHNVMYWYQQKSSQAPKLLFHYYDKDFNNEADTPDNFQSRRPNTSFCFLDIRSPGLGDTAMYLCATSRDIRLGRANRVLGETQYFGPGTRLLVL.

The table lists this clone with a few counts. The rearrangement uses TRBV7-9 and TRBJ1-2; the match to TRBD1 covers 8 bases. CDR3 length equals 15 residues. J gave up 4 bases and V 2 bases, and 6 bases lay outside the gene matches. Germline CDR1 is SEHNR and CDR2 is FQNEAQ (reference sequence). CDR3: CASSLWDRMGYGYTF. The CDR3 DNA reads TGTGCCAGCAGCTTATGGGACAGGATGGGCTATGGCTACACCTTC.

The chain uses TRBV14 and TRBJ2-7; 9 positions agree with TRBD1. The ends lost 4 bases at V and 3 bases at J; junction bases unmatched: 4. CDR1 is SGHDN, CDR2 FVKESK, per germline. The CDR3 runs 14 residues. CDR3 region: CASSLQTGGYEQYF. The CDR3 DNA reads TGTGCCAGCAGCCTCCAGACAGGGGGCTACGAGCAGTACTTC.

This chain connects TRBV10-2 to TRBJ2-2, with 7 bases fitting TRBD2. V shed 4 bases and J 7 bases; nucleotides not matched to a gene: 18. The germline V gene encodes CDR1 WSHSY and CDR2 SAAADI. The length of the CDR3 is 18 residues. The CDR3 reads CASSARPSGVGRVGELFF. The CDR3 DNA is TGCGCCAGCAGTGCTCGGCCTAGCGGAGTGGGAAGGGTCGGGGAGCTGTTTTTT.

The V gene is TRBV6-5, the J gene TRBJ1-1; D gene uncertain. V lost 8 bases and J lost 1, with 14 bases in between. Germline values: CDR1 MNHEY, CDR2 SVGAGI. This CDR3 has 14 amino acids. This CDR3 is CASAPFEGNTEAFF. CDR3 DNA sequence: TGTGCCAGCGCACCCTTTGAAGGGAACACTGAAGCTTTCTTT.

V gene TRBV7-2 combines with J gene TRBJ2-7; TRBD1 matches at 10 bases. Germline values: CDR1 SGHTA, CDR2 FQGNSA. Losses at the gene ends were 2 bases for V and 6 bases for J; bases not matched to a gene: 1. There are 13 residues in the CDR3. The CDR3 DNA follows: TGTGCCAGCAGCTTAAGGACAGGGGGCGAGCAGTACTTC. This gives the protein CASSLRTGGEQYF. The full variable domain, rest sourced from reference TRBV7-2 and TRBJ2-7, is GAGVSQSPSNKVTEKGKDVELRCDPISGHTALYWYRQSLGQGLEFLIYFQGNSAPDKSGLPSDRFSAERTGGSVSTLTIQRTQQEDSAVYLCASSLRTGGEQYFGPGTRLTVT.

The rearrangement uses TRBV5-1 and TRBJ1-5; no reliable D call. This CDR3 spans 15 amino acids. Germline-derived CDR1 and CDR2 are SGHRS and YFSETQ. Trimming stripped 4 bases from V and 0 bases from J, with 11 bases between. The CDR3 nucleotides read TGCGCCAGCAGCCTAAGGGCCGGTAGCAATCAGCCCCAGCATTTT. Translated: CASSLRAGSNQPQHF.

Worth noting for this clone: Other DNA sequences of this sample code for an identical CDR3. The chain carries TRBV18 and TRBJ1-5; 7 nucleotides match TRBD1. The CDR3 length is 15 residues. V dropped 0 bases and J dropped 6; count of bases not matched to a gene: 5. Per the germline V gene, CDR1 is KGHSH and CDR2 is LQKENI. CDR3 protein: CASSPPGQGGQPQHF. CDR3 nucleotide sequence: TGTGCCAGCTCACCACCGGGGCAGGGGGGTCAGCCCCAGCATTTT. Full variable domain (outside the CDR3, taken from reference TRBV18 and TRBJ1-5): NAGVMQNPRHLVRRRGQEARLRCSPMKGHSHVYWYRQLPEEGLKFMVYLQKENIIDESGMPKERFSAEFPKEGPSILRIQQVVRGDSAAYFCASSPPGQGGQPQHFGDGTRLSIL.

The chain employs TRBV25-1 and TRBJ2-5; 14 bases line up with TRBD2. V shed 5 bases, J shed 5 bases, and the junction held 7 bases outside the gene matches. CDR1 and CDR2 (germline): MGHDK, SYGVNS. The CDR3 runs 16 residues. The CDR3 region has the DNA TGTGCCAGCAGTAAAGGACTAGCGGGAGGCCTGGAGACCCAGTACTTC. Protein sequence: CASSKGLAGGLETQYF.

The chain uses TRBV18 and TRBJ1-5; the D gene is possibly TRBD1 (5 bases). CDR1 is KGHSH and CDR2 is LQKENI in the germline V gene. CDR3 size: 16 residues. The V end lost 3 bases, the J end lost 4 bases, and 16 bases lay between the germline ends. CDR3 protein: CASSPLPSGRNQPQHF. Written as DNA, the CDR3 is TGTGCCAGCTCACCTCTACCCTCGGGACGGAATCAGCCCCAGCATTTT.

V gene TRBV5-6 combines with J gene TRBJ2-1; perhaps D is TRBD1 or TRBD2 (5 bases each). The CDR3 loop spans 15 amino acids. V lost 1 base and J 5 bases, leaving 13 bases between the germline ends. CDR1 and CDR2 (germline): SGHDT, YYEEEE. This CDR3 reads CASSLRGGTDNEQFF. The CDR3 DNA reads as TGTGCCAGCAGCTTGCGAGGTGGGACCGACAATGAGCAGTTCTTC.

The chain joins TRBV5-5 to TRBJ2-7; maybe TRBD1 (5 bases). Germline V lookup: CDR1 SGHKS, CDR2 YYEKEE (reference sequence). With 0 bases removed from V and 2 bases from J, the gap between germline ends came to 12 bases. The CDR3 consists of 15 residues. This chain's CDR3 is CASSLAAGNPYEQYF. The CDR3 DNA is TGTGCCAGCAGCTTGGCGGCAGGGAATCCCTACGAGCAGTACTTC.

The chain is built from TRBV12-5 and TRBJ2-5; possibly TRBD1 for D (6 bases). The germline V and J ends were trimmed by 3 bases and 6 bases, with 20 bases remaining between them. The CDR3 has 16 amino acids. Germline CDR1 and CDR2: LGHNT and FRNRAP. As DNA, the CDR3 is TGTGCTAGTGGTTTATCCGAGGGGGTCGTTGCAAAGACCCAGTACTTC. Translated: CASGLSEGVVAKTQYF.